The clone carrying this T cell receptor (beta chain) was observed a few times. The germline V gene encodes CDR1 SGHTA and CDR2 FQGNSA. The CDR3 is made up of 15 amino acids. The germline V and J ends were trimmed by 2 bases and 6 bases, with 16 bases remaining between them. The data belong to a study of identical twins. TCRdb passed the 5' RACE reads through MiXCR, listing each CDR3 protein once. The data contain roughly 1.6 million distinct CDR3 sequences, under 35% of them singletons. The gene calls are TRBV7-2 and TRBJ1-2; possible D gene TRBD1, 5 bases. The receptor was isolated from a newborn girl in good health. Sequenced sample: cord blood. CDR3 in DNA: TGTGCCAGCAGCTTAAGCGGGGGACGGCATAATGGCTACACCTTC. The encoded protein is CASSLSGGRHNGYTF.